The clone carrying this T cell receptor (beta chain) was counted ten times or more. Antigen unknown. This sample is drawn from a study of T-cell memory formation after mild COVID-19. Findings and caveats of the study: Day 15 to 85 contracting clones showed balanced CD4/CD8; later expanders leaned CD4+. Cross-reactive memory apparently joined, as some responding clones appeared in pre-infection memory. Largely, contracting CD4+ clones fell within CM and EM, and contracting CD8+ clones within EMRA.

This CDR3 is 15 amino acids long. Germline CDR1 SGHRS, CDR2 YFSETQ. Trimming took 0 bases from V and 2 from J; bases not matched to a gene: 4. The TCR alpha and TCR beta cDNA libraries, bearing sample barcodes and UMIs, were generated by 5'RACE using constant-segment primers. Each CDR3 protein gets one entry after TCRdb re-called the 5' RACE reads with MiXCR. The sample gives hundreds of thousands of distinct CDR3 sequences, roughly 13% of which show up once; approximately 21% is in the top ten. Sequenced: PBMCs or a T cell subset sorted from them (not recorded which). The chain employs TRBV5-1 and TRBJ2-7; 8 bases agree with TRBD2. This clonotype was obtained from a man aged 18 to 35 who had mild COVID-19 (a few samples of this study predate the infection). Cell type and time point are not known. The CDR3, as DNA: TGCGCCAGCAGCTTGGAGGCGGGGGGCACCTACGAGCAGTACTTC. Amino acid sequence: CASSLEAGGTYEQYF.